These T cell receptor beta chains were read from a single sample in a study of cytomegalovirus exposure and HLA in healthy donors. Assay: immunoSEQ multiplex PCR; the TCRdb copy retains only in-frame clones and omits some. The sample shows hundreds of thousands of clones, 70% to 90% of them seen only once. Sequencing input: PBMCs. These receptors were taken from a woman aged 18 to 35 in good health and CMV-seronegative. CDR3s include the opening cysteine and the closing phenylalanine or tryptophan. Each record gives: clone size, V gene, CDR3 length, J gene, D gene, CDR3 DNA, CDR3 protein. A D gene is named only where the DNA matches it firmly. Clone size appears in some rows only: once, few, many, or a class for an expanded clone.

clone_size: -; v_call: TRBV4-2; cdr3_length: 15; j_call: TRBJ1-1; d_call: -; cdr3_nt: TGTGCCAGCAGCCAAGAGCAGTTTTTGAGGACTGAAGCTTTCTTT; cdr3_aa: CASSQEQFLRTEAFF
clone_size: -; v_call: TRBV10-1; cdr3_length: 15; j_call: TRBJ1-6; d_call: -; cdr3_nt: TGCGCCAGCAGTGAGTCTACAGGGACGAATTCACCCCTCCACTTT; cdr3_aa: CASSESTGTNSPLHF
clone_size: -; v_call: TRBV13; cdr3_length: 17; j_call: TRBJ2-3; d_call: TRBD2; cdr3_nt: TGTGCCAGCACTGGGGTGGTGGCGGGGGAGTTACCAGATACGCAGTATTTT; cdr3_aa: CASTGVVAGELPDTQYF
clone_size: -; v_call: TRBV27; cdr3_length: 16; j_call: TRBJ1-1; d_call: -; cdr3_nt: TGTGCCAGCAGTTTGTACCTCGGGGGGAAGGAGGATGAAGCTTTCTTT; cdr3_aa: CASSLYLGGKEDEAFF
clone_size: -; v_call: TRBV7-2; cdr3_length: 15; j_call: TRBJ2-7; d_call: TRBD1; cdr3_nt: TGTGCCAGCAGCTTAGCCGGGACAGGGCCATTGGGGCAGTACTTC; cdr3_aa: CASSLAGTGPLGQYF
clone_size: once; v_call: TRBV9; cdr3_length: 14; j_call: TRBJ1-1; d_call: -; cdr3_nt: TGTGCCAGCAGCGCACCCGAGGGCGCGACTGAAGCTTTCTTT; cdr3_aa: CASSAPEGATEAFF
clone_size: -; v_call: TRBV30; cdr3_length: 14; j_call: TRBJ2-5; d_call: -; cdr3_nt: TGTGCCTGGATTCGGGGGACAGTTCAAGAGACCCAGTACTTC; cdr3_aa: CAWIRGTVQETQYF
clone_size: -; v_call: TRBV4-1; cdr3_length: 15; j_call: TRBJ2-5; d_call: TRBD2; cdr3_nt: TGCGCCAGCAGCCAACTGGGACTAGCGGAAGAGACCCAGTACTTC; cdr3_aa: CASSQLGLAEETQYF
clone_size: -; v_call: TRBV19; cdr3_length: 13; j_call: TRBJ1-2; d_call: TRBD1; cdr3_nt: TGTGCCAGTAGGAGACAGGGGCCCTATGGCTACACCTTC; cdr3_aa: CASRRQGPYGYTF
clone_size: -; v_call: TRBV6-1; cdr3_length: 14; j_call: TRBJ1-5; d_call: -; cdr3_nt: TGTGCCAGCAGTGAGGTATCAGGCAATCAGCCCCAGCATTTT; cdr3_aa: CASSEVSGNQPQHF
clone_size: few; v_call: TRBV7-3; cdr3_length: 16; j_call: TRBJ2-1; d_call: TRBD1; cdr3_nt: TGTGCCAGCAGCTTATACGGGACAGGGGGAAACAATGAGCAGTTCTTC; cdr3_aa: CASSLYGTGGNNEQFF
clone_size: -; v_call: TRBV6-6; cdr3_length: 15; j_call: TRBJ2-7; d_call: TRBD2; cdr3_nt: TGTGCCAGCAGTTATTATTCGGGGGGCTCCTACGAGCAGTACTTC; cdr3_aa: CASSYYSGGSYEQYF
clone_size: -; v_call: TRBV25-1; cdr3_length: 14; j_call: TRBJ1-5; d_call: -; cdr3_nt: TGTGCCAGCAGTGAATACCAGGGTCATCAGCCCCAGCATTTT; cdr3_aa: CASSEYQGHQPQHF
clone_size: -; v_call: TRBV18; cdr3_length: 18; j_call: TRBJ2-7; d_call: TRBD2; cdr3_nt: TGTGCCAGCTCACCTGGTAGCGGGGGGCAATCCAGCTCCTACGAGCAGTACTTC; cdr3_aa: CASSPGSGGQSSSYEQYF
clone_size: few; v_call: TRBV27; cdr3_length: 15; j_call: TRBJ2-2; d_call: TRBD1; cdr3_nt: TGTGCCAGCAGCACCGGGACAGCGAACACCGGGGAGCTGTTTTTT; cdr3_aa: CASSTGTANTGELFF
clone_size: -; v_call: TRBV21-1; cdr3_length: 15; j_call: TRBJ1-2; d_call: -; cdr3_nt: TGTGCCAGCAGCAAAGAGCCCCATTCCCTCTATGGCTACACCTTC; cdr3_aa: CASSKEPHSLYGYTF
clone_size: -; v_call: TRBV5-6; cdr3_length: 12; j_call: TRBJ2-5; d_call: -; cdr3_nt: TGTGCCAGCAGCTTGGATAGAGAGACCCAGTACTTC; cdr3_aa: CASSLDRETQYF
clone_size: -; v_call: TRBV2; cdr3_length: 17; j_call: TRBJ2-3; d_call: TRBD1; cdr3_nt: TGTGCCAGCAGTGCGGGACAGGGCTTTTTCTTTTTAGAAACGCAGTATTTT; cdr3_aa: CASSAGQGFFFLETQYF
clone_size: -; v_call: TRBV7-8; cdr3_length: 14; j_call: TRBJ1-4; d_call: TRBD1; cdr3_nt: TGTGCCAGCAGCTCCTGGGACAGGGGTCAAAAACTGTTTTTT; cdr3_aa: CASSSWDRGQKLFF
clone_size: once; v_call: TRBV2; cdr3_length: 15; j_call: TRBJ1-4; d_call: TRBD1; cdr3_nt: TGTGCCAGCAGTGAACAGGGGGCGGTTAATGAAAAACTGTTTTTT; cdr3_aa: CASSEQGAVNEKLFF
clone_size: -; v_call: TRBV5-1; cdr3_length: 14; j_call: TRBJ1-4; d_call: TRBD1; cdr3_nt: TGCGCCAGCAGCTCACAGGGGGCTCGGGAAAAACTGTTTTTT; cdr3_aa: CASSSQGAREKLFF
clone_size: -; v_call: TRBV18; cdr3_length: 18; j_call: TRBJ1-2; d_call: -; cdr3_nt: TGTGCCAGCTCACAATCTCTTACCGGGCAACAGGGAAACTATGGCTACACCTTC; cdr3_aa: CASSQSLTGQQGNYGYTF
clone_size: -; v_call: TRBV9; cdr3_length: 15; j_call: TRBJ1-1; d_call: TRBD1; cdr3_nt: TGTGCAGCAGCGTATTGGGGACAGAAAAGGACTGAAGCTTTCTTT; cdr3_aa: CAAAYWGQKRTEAFF
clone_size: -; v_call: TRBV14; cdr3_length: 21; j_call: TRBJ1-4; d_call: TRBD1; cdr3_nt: TGTGCCAGCAGCCGCAAACTTCCTGGGGGACAGGGAGGGAGGAGTAATGAAAAACTGTTTTTT; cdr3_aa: CASSRKLPGGQGGRSNEKLFF
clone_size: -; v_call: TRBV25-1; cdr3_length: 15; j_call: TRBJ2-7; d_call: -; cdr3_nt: TGTGCCAGCAGTGACAGGCTCTGGGGCTCGAACGAGCAGTACTTC; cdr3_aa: CASSDRLWGSNEQYF
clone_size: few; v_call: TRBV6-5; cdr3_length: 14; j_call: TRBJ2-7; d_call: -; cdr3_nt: TGTGCCAGCAGGACGGGACTCTTAAACTACGAGCAGTACTTC; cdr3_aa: CASRTGLLNYEQYF
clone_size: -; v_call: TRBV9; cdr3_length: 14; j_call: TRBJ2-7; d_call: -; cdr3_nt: TGTGCCAGCAGCGTAGGGTCAGGTAGTTACGAGCAGTACTTC; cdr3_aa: CASSVGSGSYEQYF
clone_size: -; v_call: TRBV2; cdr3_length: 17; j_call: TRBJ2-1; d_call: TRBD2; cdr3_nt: TGTGCCAGCAGTGATTCCGGGACTAGCGGTTCCTACAATGAGCAGTTCTTC; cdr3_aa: CASSDSGTSGSYNEQFF
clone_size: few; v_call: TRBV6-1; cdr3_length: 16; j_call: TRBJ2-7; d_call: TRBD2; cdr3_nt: TGTGCCAGCAGTGAAGCGTCCGGGGAGGGCCACTACGAGCAGTACTTC; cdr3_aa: CASSEASGEGHYEQYF
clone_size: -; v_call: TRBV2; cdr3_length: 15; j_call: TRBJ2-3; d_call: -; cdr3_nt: TGTGCCAGCAGATTACAGGCGTCCGGCACAGATACGCAGTATTTT; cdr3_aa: CASRLQASGTDTQYF
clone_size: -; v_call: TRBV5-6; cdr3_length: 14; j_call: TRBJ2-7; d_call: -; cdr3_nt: TGTGCCAGCACCACGCAGATGGGAGGATACGAGCAGTACTTC; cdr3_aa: CASTTQMGGYEQYF
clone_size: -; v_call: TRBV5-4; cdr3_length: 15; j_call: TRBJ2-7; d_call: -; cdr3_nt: TGTGCCAGCAGCTTATCCCTGGGACACTCATACGAGCAGTACTTC; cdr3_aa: CASSLSLGHSYEQYF
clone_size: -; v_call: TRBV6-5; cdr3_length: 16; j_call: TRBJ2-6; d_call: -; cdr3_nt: TGTGCCAGCAGTTACGGGCAGTTAGCTGGGGCCAACGTCCTGACTTTC; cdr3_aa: CASSYGQLAGANVLTF
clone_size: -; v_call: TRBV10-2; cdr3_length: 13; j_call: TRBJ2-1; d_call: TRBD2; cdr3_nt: TGCGCCAGCAGTGAAGACGGGGGGGCTGAGCAGTTCTTC; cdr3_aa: CASSEDGGAEQFF
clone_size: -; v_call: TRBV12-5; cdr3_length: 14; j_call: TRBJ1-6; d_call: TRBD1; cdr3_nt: TGTGCTAGTGCCCGGGACAGGGCGCATTCACCCCTCCACTTT; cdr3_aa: CASARDRAHSPLHF
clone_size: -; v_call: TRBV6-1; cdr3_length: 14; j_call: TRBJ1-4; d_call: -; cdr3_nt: TGTGCCAGCAGCCGCAGTGCAACTAATGAAAAACTGTTTTTT; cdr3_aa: CASSRSATNEKLFF
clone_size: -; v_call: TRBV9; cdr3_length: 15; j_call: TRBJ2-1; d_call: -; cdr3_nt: TGTGCCAGCAGCGTAGTCGGGGAAACCTACAATGAGCAGTTCTTC; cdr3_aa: CASSVVGETYNEQFF
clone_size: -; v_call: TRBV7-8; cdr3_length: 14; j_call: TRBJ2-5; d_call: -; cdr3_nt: TGTGCCAGCAGCTTAGCCAGGGGCCTAGAGACCCAGTACTTC; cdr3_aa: CASSLARGLETQYF
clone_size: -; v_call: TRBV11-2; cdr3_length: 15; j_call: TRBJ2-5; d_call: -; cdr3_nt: TGTGCCAGCAGCTTAGCCTGGGGCGCACAAGAGACCCAGTACTTC; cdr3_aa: CASSLAWGAQETQYF
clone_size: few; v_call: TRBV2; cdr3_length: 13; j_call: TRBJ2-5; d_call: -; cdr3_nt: TGTGCCAGCAGTGAAAACGGGGTCTGGACCCAGTACTTC; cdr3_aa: CASSENGVWTQYF
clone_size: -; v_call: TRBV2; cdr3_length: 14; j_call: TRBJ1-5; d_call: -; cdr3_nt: TGTGCCAGCAACTTCGGAGGGCTAGAGCAGCCCCAGCATTTT; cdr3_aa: CASNFGGLEQPQHF
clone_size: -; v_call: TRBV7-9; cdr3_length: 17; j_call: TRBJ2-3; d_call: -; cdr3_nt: TGTGCCAGCAGCGCCGGAGTGGACTGGACTAGCACAGATACGCAGTATTTT; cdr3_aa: CASSAGVDWTSTDTQYF
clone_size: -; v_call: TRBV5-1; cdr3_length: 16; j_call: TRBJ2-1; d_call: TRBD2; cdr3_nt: TGCGCCAGCAGCTTGGCTAGCGGGGGCCTGTACAACGAGCAGTTCTTC; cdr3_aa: CASSLASGGLYNEQFF
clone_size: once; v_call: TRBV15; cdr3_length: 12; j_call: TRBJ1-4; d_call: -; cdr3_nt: TGTGCCACCAGCAGAGATGGAGGAAAACTGTTTTTT; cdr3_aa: CATSRDGGKLFF
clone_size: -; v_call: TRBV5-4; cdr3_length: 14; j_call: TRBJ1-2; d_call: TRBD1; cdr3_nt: TGTGCCAGCAGCCCTGATGGGACAGGGGATGGCTACACCTTC; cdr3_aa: CASSPDGTGDGYTF
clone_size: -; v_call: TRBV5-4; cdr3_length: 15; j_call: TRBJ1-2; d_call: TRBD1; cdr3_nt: TGTGCCAGCAGCTACGACAGGGGATGGGACTATGGCTACACCTTC; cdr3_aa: CASSYDRGWDYGYTF
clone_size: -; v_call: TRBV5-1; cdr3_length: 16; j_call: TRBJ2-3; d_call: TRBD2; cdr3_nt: TGCGCCAGCAGCTTGTTCCCCCGGGGCTCGGGGGGTACGCAGTATTTT; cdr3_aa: CASSLFPRGSGGTQYF
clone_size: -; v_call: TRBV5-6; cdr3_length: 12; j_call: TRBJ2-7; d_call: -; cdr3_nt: TGTGCCAGCACCGAACTGGGGGGCGAGCAGTACTTC; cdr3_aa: CASTELGGEQYF
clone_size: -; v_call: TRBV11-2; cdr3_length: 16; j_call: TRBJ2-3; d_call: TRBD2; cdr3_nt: TGTGCCAGCAGCCCAATAGCGGGGACATCCACAGATACGCAGTATTTT; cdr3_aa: CASSPIAGTSTDTQYF
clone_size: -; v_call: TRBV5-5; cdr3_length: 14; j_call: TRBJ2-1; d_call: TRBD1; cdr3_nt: TGTGCCAGCAGCTCCGGGACAGACCCAAAAAGGGAGTTCTTC; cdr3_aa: CASSSGTDPKREFF
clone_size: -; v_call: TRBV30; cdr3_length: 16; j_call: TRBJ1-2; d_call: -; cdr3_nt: TGTGCCTGGAGTAAAGGCCTGGTAGGGAAGGGGTATGGCTACACCTTC; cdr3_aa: CAWSKGLVGKGYGYTF
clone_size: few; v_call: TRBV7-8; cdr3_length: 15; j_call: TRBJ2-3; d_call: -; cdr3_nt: TGTGCCAGCAGCTCCTTGGCGGGGACCACAGATACGCAGTATTTT; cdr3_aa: CASSSLAGTTDTQYF